The 10 T cell receptor beta chains below all came from one sample that was sequenced in a study of control samples from healthy donors and cancer patients. This table comes from immunoSEQ multiplex PCR, and its TCRdb copy is limited to in-frame clones, with some not included. Of about 120,000 clones in the sample, 80% to 90% were seen once. The material sequenced was PBMCs. Every receptor here comes from a woman aged 45-59 years with colorectal cancer.

The chain has TRBV4-1 and TRBJ1-3, with unresolved D. The germline V gene has CDR1 MGHRA and CDR2 YSYEKL. This CDR3 is 18 amino acids long. V was clipped by 0 bases and J by 0 bases, with 15 bases between them. CDR3 coding DNA: TGCGCCAGCAGCCAAGAATCCCCCAGGCCGGGCTCTGGAAACACCATATATTTT. It codes for CASSQESPRPGSGNTIYF.

This clone was seen just once. The CDR3 here is CASSRGLQGEQYF. DNA of the CDR3: TGTGCCAGTAGTAGGGGACTTCAGGGAGAGCAGTACTTC. The chain carries TRBV19 and TRBJ2-7, with a possible D match to TRBD2 (6 bases). Trimming left V 4 bases short and J 7 bases short, with 14 bases between. Germline lookup yields CDR1 LNHDA and CDR2 SQIVND (reference sequence). CDR3 length equals 13 residues.

Regarding this clone: The germline gene is not matched at one end of the junction; a read error may be the cause. The rearrangement uses TRBV7-2 and TRBJ2-1; 7 nucleotides agree with TRBD2. The CDR3 is 15 amino acids. Germline V gene data show CDR1 as SGHTA and CDR2 as FQGNSA. The CDR3 DNA is TGTGCCAGCAGGTTAGCGGGCCTAACAAGGAATGAGCAGTTCTTC. Protein sequence: CASRLAGLTRNEQFF.

This clone was seen just once. The J gene is TRBJ1-1, the V gene TRBV5-1; possibly TRBD1 for D (5 bases). Germline CDR1 reads SGHRS; CDR2 reads YFSETQ. The CDR3 is 15 residues long. The germline V and J ends were trimmed by 3 bases and 0 bases, with 12 bases remaining between them. The CDR3 sequence is CASSWRPGLNTEAFF. CDR3 sequence (DNA): TGCGCCAGCAGCTGGAGGCCAGGGTTGAACACTGAAGCTTTCTTT.

CDR3 in amino acids: CASSPSRGRPKNIQYF. DNA of the CDR3: TGTGCCAGCAGCCCTAGCAGGGGGCGCCCCAAAAACATTCAGTACTTC. The chain links TRBV7-6 to TRBJ2-4; 8 nucleotides line up with TRBD1. CDR1 SGHVS and CDR2 FNYEAQ come from the germline V gene. V shed 5 bases and J 2 bases; nucleotides not matched to a gene: 8. This CDR3 region has 16 residues.

The chain links TRBV2 to TRBJ1-4; D is unresolved. Germline V lookup: CDR1 SNHLY, CDR2 FYNNEI. Trimming took 4 bases from V and 11 from J, leaving 11 bases between them. The length of the CDR3 is 12 residues. This CDR3 reads CASSGRNGKLFF. The DNA of the CDR3 is TGTGCCAGCAGTGGACGAAACGGCAAACTGTTTTTT.

Of note for this clone: The junction shows a germline mismatch at one end, possibly a read error. The V gene is TRBV4-2, the J gene TRBJ2-7, with 7 bases matching TRBD1. The CDR3 sequence is 16 residues long. Looked up from germline, CDR1 is LGHNA and CDR2 is YNFKEQ. The CDR3 region is CASSEEQGFAGFEQYF. CDR3 nucleotides: TGTGCCAGCAGCGAAGAACAGGGGTTCGCTGGTTTCGAGCAGTACTTC.

This chain connects TRBV3-1 (or the pseudogene TRBV3-2) to TRBJ2-7; D is uncertain. Germline V gene sequence: CDR1 LGHDT, CDR2 YNNKEL (reference sequence). This CDR3 contains 15 residues. V was cut by 0 bases and J by 0 bases, with 9 bases left in between. The CDR3 here is CASSQELSPSYEQYF. The CDR3 DNA reads TGTGCCAGCAGCCAAGAATTATCCCCCTCCTACGAGCAGTACTTC.

The chain couples TRBV7-2 to TRBJ2-3; no definite D call. The CDR3 runs 16 residues. The germline V and J ends were trimmed by 1 base and 0 bases, with 11 bases remaining between them. Germline V gene sequence: CDR1 SGHTA, CDR2 FQGNSA. Here the CDR3 reads CASSLGLRPSTDTQYF. CDR3 coding DNA: TGTGCCAGCAGCTTAGGTTTGAGGCCAAGCACAGATACGCAGTATTTT.

The sample holds one count of this clone. The V call is TRBV11-3, the J call TRBJ2-3; 7 bases fit TRBD2. The J segment lost 1 base and the V segment lost 1 base, leaving 2 bases of the junction unmatched. Germline V gene sequence: CDR1 SGHNT, CDR2 YENEEA. The CDR3 loop spans 15 amino acids. The CDR3 here is CASSLAGGGTDTQYF. The CDR3 DNA reads as TGTGCCAGCAGCTTAGCGGGAGGAGGCACAGATACGCAGTATTTT.